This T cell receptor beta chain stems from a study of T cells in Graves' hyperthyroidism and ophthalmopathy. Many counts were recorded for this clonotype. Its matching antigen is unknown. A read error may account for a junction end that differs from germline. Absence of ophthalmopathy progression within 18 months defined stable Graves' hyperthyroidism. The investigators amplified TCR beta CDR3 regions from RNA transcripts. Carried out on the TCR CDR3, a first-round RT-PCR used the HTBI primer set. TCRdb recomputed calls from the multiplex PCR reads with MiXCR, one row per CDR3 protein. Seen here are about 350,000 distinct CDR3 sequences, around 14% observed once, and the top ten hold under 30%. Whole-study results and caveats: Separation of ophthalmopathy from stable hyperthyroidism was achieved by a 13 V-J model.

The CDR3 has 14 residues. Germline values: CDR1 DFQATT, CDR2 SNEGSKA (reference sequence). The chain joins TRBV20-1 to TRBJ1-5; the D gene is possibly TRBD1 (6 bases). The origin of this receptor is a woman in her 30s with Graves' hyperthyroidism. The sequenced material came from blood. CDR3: CSARDRDMSQPQHF. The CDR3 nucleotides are TGCAGTGCGAGAGACCGGGACATGTCTCAGCCCCAGCATTTT.